The clone carrying this T cell receptor beta chain appeared a few times. The data were taken from a study of cytotoxic CD8 clonotypes in ibrutinib-treated CLL. The targeted sequencing depth was 1 in 200,000 to 1 in 1 million T cells. Repertoires were generated with immunoSEQ multiplex PCR, while TCRdb's copy carries only in-frame clones and drops some. The profile shows 150,000 to 200,000 clones, about 88% of them singletons. The V gene's germline CDR1 is MNHNY and CDR2 SVGAGI (reference sequence). Trimming cost V 6 bases and J 7 bases; bases outside gene matches: 8. The CDR3 is 14 residues long. The starting material was PBMCs, obtained at disease progression, from a patient treated with ibrutinib. The receptor was derived from a human donor with chronic lymphocytic leukemia. The chain is built from TRBV6-6 and TRBJ1-2; the match to TRBD1 covers 10 bases. CDR3 coding DNA: TGTGCCAGCAGCCCCGCCGGGACAGGGGTTGGCTACACCTTC. Protein product: CASSPAGTGVGYTF.